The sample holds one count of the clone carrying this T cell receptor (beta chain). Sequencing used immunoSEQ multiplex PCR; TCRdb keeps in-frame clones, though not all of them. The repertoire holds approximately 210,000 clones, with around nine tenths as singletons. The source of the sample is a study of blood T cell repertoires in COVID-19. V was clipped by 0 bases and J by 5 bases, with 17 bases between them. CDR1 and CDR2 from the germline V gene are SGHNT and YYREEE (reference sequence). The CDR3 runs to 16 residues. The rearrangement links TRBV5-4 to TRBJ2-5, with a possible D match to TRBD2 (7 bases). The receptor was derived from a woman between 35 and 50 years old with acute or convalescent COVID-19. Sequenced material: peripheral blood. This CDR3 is CASSLERGGGLETQYF. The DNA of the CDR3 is TGTGCCAGCAGCTTGGAGAGGGGGGGAGGGTTGGAGACCCAGTACTTC.